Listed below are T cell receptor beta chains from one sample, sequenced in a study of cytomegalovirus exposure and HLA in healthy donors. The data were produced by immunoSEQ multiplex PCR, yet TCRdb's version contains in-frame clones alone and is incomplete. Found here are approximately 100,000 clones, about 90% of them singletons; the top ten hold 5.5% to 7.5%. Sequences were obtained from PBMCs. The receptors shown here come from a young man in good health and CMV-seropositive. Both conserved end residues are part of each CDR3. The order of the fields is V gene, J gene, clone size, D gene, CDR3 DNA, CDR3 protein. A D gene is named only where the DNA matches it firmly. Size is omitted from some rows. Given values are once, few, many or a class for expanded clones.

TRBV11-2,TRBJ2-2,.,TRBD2,TGTGCCAGCAGCCCGCAACTAGCGACAGAAAACACCGGGGAGCTGTTTTTT,CASSPQLATENTGELFF
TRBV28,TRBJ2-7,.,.,TGTGCCAGCATTCAAAGCGGGCTATTACACCACGAGCAGTACTTC,CASIQSGLLHHEQYF
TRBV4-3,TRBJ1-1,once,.,TGCGCCAGCAGCCATCTCCAGGACAGTGAAGCTTTCTTT,CASSHLQDSEAFF
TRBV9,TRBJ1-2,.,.,TGTGCCAGCAGCGTAGGTCGCGGCTATGGCTACACCTTC,CASSVGRGYGYTF
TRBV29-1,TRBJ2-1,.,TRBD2,TGCAGCGTTGTAACTAGCGGGACTTACAATGAGCAGTTCTTC,CSVVTSGTYNEQFF
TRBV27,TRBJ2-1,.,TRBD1,TGTGCCAGCACCCCGCCGCCAGGGGGCCCCTACAATGAGCAGTTCTTC,CASTPPPGGPYNEQFF
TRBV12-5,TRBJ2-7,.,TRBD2,TGTGCTAGTGGTTTGGTAAGGGGAACTAGCGGGAGTTCCCATCCGTTTTGGGAGCAGTACTTC,CASGLVRGTSGSSHPFWEQYF
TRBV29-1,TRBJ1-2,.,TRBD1,TGCAGCGCCAACAGGGGGGCCTATGGCTACACCTTC,CSANRGAYGYTF
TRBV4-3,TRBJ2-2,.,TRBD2,TGCGCCAGCAGGTATAAAATCGATAGAGCGGGGACCGGGGAGCTGTTTTTT,CASRYKIDRAGTGELFF
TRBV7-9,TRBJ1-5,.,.,TGTGCCAGCAGCTGGAGCAATAATCAGCCCCAGCATTTT,CASSWSNNQPQHF
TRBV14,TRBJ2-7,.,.,TGTGCCAGCAGCCAAGAGGGCTACGTCTACGAGCAGTACTTC,CASSQEGYVYEQYF